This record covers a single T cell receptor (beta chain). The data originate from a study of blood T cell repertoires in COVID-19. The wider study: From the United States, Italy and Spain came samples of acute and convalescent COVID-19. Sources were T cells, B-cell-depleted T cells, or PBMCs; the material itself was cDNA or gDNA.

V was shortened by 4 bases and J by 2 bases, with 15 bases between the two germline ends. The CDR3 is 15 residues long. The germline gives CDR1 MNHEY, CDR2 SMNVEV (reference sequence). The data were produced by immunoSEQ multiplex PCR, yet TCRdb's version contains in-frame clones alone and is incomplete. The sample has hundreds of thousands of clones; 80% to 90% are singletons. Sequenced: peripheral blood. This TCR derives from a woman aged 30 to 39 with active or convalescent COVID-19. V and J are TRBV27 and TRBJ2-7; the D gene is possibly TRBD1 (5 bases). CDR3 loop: CASSSMTANTYEQYF. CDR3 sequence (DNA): TGTGCCAGCAGTTCGATGACAGCGAACACCTACGAGCAGTACTTC.